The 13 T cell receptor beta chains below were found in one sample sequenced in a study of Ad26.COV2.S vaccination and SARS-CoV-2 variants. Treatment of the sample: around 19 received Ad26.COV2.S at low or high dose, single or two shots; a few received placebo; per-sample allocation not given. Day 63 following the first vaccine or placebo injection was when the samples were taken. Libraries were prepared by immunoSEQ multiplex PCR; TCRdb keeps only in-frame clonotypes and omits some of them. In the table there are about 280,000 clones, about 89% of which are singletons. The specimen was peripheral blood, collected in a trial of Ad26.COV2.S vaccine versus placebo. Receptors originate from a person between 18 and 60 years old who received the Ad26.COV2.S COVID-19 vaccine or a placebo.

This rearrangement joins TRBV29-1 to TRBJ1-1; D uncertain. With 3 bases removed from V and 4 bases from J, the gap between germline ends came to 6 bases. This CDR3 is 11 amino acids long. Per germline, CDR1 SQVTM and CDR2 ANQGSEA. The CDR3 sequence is CSVEVGTEAFF. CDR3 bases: TGCAGCGTTGAGGTAGGCACTGAAGCTTTCTTT.

The CDR3 spells CASSSVSGTRSYNEQFF. The CDR3 region has the DNA TGTGCCAGCAGCTCCGTCTCCGGGACTCGCTCCTACAATGAGCAGTTCTTC. The chain joins TRBV11-2 to TRBJ2-1; TRBD2 might be the D (6 bases). The V gene lost 4 bases and the J gene lost 0 bases, with 16 bases spanning the gap. The CDR3 is 17 residues long. Germline values: CDR1 SGHAT, CDR2 FQNNGV.

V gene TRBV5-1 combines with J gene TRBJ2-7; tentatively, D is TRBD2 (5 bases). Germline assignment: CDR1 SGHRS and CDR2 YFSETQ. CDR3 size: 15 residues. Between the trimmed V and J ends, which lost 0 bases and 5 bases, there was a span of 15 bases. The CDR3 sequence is CASSLGYGSLDEQYF. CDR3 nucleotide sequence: TGCGCCAGCAGCTTGGGCTATGGGAGTCTTGACGAGCAGTACTTC.

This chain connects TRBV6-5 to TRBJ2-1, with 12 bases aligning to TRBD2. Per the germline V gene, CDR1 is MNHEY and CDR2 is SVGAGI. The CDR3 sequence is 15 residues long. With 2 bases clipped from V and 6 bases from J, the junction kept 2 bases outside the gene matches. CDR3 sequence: CASSYGLAGPNEQFF. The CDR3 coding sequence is TGTGCCAGCAGTTACGGACTAGCGGGACCCAATGAGCAGTTCTTC.

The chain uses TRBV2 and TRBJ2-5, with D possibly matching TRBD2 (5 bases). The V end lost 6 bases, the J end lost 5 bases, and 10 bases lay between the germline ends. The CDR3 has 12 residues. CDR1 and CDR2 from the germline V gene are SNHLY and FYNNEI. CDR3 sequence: CASSPKRETQYF. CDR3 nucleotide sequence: TGTGCCAGCAGCCCCAAGCGGGAGACCCAGTACTTC.

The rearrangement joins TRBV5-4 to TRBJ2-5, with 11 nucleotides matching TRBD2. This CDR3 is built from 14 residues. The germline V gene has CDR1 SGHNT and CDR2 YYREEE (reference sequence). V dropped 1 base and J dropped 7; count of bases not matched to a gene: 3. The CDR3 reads CASSLTSGSGTQYF. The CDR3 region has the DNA TGTGCCAGCAGCTTGACTAGCGGGAGCGGGACCCAGTACTTC.

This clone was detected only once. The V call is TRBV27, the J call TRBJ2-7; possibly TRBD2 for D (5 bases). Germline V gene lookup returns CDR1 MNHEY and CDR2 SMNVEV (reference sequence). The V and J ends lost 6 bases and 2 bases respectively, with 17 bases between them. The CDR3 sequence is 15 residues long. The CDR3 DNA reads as TGTGCCAGCAGATCCACGGGAAGGTTCACCTACGAGCAGTACTTC. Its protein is CASRSTGRFTYEQYF.

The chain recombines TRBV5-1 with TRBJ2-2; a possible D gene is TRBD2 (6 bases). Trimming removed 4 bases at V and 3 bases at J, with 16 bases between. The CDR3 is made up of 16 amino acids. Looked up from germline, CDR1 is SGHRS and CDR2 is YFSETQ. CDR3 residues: CASSPPRTMDTGELFF. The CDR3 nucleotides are TGCGCCAGCAGCCCGCCCAGGACTATGGACACCGGGGAGCTGTTTTTT.

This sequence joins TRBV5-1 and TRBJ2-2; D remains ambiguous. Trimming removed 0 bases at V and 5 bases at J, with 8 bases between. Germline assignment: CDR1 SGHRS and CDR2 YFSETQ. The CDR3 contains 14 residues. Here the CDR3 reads CASSLAPGTGELFF. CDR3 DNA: TGCGCCAGCAGCTTGGCACCTGGGACCGGGGAGCTGTTTTTT.

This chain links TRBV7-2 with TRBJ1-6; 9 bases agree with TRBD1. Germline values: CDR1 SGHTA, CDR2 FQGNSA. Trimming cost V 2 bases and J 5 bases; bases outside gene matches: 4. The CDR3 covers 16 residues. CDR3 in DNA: TGTGCCAGCAGCTTAACGGGGACAGGGCATAATTCACCCCTCCACTTT. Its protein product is CASSLTGTGHNSPLHF.

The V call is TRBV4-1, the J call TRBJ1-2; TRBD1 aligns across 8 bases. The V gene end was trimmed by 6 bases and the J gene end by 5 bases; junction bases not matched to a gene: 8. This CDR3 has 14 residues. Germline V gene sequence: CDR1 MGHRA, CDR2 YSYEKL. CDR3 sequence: CASRRGTGLYGYTF. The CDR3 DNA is TGCGCCAGCAGGAGAGGGACAGGACTTTATGGCTACACCTTC.

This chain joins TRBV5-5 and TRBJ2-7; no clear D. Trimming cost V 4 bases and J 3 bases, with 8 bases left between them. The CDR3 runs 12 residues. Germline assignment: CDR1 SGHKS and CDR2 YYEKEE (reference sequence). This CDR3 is CASSASIYEQYF. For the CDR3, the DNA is TGTGCCAGCAGCGCCTCTATCTACGAGCAGTACTTC.

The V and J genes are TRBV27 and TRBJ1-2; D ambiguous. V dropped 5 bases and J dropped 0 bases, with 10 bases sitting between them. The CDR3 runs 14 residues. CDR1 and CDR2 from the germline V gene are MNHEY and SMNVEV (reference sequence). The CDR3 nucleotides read TGTGCCAGCAGTGCCCGACCGGCTAACTATGGCTACACCTTC. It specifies CASSARPANYGYTF.